The 26 T cell receptor beta chains in this list originate from one sample, sequenced in a study of CD8 T cells in Susac syndrome. Reverse transcription of about 0.45 to 1 ug RNA was performed with random hexamers. TCRdb reanalysed the immunoSEQ multiplex PCR reads using MiXCR and keeps one entry per CDR3 protein. The data show around 220,000 distinct CDR3 sequences, with approximately 90% seen just once and about 0.12% held by the top ten. The source material was CD8+ T cells from PBMCs. These receptors originate from a human donor with multiple sclerosis.

The rearrangement joins TRBV2 to TRBJ2-1, with D unresolved. Per germline, CDR1 SNHLY and CDR2 FYNNEI. The CDR3 is 13 amino acids. V lost 1 base and J lost 10, with 11 bases in between. CDR3 sequence: CASSEGSHFEQFF. The CDR3 region has the DNA TGTGCCAGCAGTGAAGGAAGCCACTTCGAGCAGTTCTTC.

The chain carries TRBV9 and TRBJ1-6, with TRBD1 matching over 8 bases. V trimming: 4 bases; J trimming: 10 bases; junction bases outside the gene matches: 10. Germline V gene data show CDR1 as SGDLS and CDR2 as YYNGEE. This CDR3 is built from 15 residues. The CDR3 loop is CASSKTGGPMSPLHF. The CDR3 DNA follows: TGTGCCAGCAGCAAAACAGGGGGGCCCATGTCACCCCTCCACTTT.

V usage is TRBV7-9 and J usage is TRBJ1-2, with no clear D. The ends were cut back, 0 bases at V and 6 bases at J, with 8 bases in the middle. Germline CDR1 and CDR2: SEHNR and FQNEAQ (reference sequence). The CDR3 extends over 13 amino acids. CDR3 region: CASSLAPQHGYTF. The CDR3, as DNA: TGTGCCAGCAGCTTAGCTCCGCAGCATGGCTACACCTTC.

The chain joins TRBV5-4 to TRBJ2-1; 12 bases line up with TRBD2. This CDR3 has 16 residues. The ends lost 4 bases at V and 5 bases at J; junction bases unmatched: 7. Germline assignment: CDR1 SGHNT and CDR2 YYREEE (reference sequence). The CDR3 protein is CASSPEGLAGHNEQFF. The CDR3 nucleotides are TGTGCCAGCAGCCCCGAGGGACTAGCGGGCCACAATGAGCAGTTCTTC.

V gene TRBV20-1 combines with J gene TRBJ2-5, with a possible D match to TRBD2 (6 bases). Germline CDR1 and CDR2: DFQATT and SNEGSKA (reference sequence). The CDR3 extends over 13 amino acids. Between the trimmed V and J ends, which lost 0 bases and 5 bases, there was a span of 10 bases. The CDR3 protein is CSARDHSGETQYF. The CDR3 region has the DNA TGCAGTGCTAGAGATCACAGCGGGGAGACCCAGTACTTC.

The chain is built from TRBV7-9 and TRBJ2-1; TRBD1 agrees at 9 bases. This CDR3 has 15 amino acids. The trim removed 4 bases at V and 7 bases at J, leaving 8 bases unmatched. Germline values: CDR1 SEHNR, CDR2 FQNEAQ (reference sequence). The CDR3 loop is CASSSTGTGMNEQFF. CDR3 DNA sequence: TGTGCCAGCAGCTCCACCGGGACAGGGATGAATGAGCAGTTCTTC.

The rearrangement uses TRBV28 and TRBJ2-7, with 10 nucleotides matching TRBD1. V lost 9 bases, J lost 3 bases, and 2 bases stayed unmatched. CDR3 size: 12 residues. Germline-derived CDR1 and CDR2 are MDHEN and SYDVKM. CDR3: CASGDRGYEQYF. Here the CDR3 DNA reads TGTGCCAGTGGGGACAGGGGCTACGAGCAGTACTTC.

This clonotype was found once. V usage is TRBV15 and J usage is TRBJ2-7; 12 bases match TRBD1. CDR1 is LNHNV and CDR2 is YYDKDF in the germline V gene (reference sequence). The CDR3 has 13 residues. J lost 7 bases, V lost 8 bases, and 6 bases had no gene match. CDR3 nucleotide sequence: TGTGCCACCGCGGGACAGGGGGCGAGTGAGCAGTACTTC. It encodes CATAGQGASEQYF.

This chain links TRBV7-9 with TRBJ1-1, with D unclear. Germline V lookup: CDR1 SEHNR, CDR2 FQNEAQ (reference sequence). This CDR3 region has 13 residues. Trimming shortened V by 4 bases and J by 0 bases, and 6 bases separated the two germline ends. The CDR3 bases are TGTGCCAGCAGCTCGTTTGTGAACACTGAAGCTTTCTTT. It encodes CASSSFVNTEAFF.

V usage is TRBV20-1 and J usage is TRBJ2-4; no firm D call. With 3 bases removed from V and 0 bases from J, the gap between germline ends came to 6 bases. This CDR3 region has 13 residues. Germline V gives CDR1 DFQATT, CDR2 SNEGSKA (reference sequence). The CDR3 DNA reads TGCAGTGCTAGGGACCTAGCCAAAAACATTCAGTACTTC. This gives the protein CSARDLAKNIQYF.

The chain employs TRBV7-9 and TRBJ2-2; weak D call: TRBD1 (7 bases). The CDR3 consists of 16 residues. From germline, CDR1 is SEHNR and CDR2 FQNEAQ (reference sequence). Trimming removed 1 base from V and 5 bases from J, with 14 bases in between. Here the CDR3 DNA reads TGTGCCAGCAGCTTAGGCGGGACAGTACGAACCGGGGAGCTGTTTTTT. It translates to CASSLGGTVRTGELFF.

This clonotype was seen a single time. The chain couples TRBV19 to TRBJ2-2; the D gene is possibly TRBD2 (6 bases). V dropped 2 bases and J dropped 4 bases, with 17 bases sitting between them. CDR1 and CDR2 from the germline V gene are LNHDA and SQIVND (reference sequence). CDR3 length: 17 amino acids. The CDR3 loop reads CASSIRRGRGGTGELFF. The CDR3 DNA reads as TGTGCCAGTAGTATAAGGAGGGGAAGGGGCGGCACCGGGGAGCTGTTTTTT.

This clonotype was observed once. V gene TRBV27 combines with J gene TRBJ1-2; D possibly corresponds to TRBD1 (6 bases). CDR1 and CDR2 from the germline V gene are MNHEY and SMNVEV (reference sequence). Trimming removed 1 base from V and 7 bases from J, with 19 bases in between. The CDR3 length is 16 residues. The CDR3 DNA reads as TGTGCCAGCAGTTTATTTTCGGGGGGCGAATCTCTTGGCTACACCTTC. This gives the protein CASSLFSGGESLGYTF.

The chain has TRBV27 and TRBJ1-5, with D hard to call. Trimming left V 0 bases short and J 4 bases short, with 7 bases between. CDR3 length: 14 residues. In germline, CDR1 is MNHEY, CDR2 SMNVEV (reference sequence). The CDR3 protein is CASSLSGRNQPQHF. CDR3 coding DNA: TGTGCCAGCAGTTTATCTGGACGGAATCAGCCCCAGCATTTT.

The rearrangement links TRBV11-2 to TRBJ2-5; D call uncertain. The V gene's germline CDR1 is SGHAT and CDR2 FQNNGV. This CDR3 contains 16 residues. The V gene lost 1 base and the J gene lost 1 base, with 13 bases spanning the gap. CDR3 region: CASSLADTHAQETQYF. CDR3 DNA sequence: TGTGCCAGCAGCTTAGCCGATACGCACGCCCAAGAGACCCAGTACTTC.

The chain couples TRBV14 to TRBJ1-2, with D uncertain. From germline, CDR1 is SGHDN and CDR2 FVKESK. V lost 4 bases to trimming and J lost 3 bases, with 9 bases between them. The CDR3 loop spans 13 amino acids. The CDR3 sequence is CASSPRRDYGYTF. In DNA form, the CDR3 reads TGTGCCAGCAGCCCCCGCCGGGACTATGGCTACACCTTC.

The chain is built from TRBV5-1 and TRBJ1-2, with D possibly matching TRBD1 (5 bases). This CDR3 has 14 amino acids. Germline CDR1 reads SGHRS; CDR2 reads YFSETQ. V was cut by 1 base and J by 5 bases, with 12 bases left in between. The CDR3 bases are TGCGCCAGCAGCTTGAGCGACAGTCATTATGGCTACACCTTC. Translating gives CASSLSDSHYGYTF.

The V call is TRBV19, the J call TRBJ2-7; TRBD2 matches at 16 bases. Germline CDR1 and CDR2: LNHDA and SQIVND (reference sequence). The CDR3 loop spans 18 amino acids. V was pared by 5 bases and J by 5 bases, with 12 bases of the junction left unmatched. The CDR3 sequence: CASSPEGTSGGAGNEQYF. The DNA of the CDR3 is TGTGCCAGTAGTCCCGAGGGGACTAGCGGGGGGGCCGGAAACGAGCAGTACTTC.

This clonotype was seen a single time. This chain uses TRBV4-1 with TRBJ1-3; no firm D call. The CDR3 is made up of 15 amino acids. CDR1 and CDR2 from the germline V gene are MGHRA and YSYEKL. Trimming removed 2 bases at V and 8 bases at J, with 16 bases between. CDR3 in DNA: TGCGCCAGCAGCCAACCACGAGTAGGAGAAGACACCATATATTTT. Amino acids: CASSQPRVGEDTIYF.

The V call is TRBV20-1, the J call TRBJ2-7, with no clear D. The germline V and J ends were trimmed by 0 bases and 1 base, with 13 bases remaining between them. The CDR3 contains 15 residues. Germline values: CDR1 DFQATT, CDR2 SNEGSKA (reference sequence). In nucleotides, the CDR3 is TGCAGTGCTAGAGAATCCGGCGGAACATCCTACGAGCAGTACTTC. It codes for CSARESGGTSYEQYF.

The chain carries TRBV9 and TRBJ2-7, with no clear D. CDR3 size: 14 residues. The ends were cut back, 2 bases at V and 3 bases at J, with 12 bases in the middle. Per germline, CDR1 SGDLS and CDR2 YYNGEE. CDR3 bases: TGTGCCAGCAGCGTTGGGGTACAGAGCTACGAGCAGTACTTC. Translation: CASSVGVQSYEQYF.

This chain connects TRBV7-9 to TRBJ1-2; D unclear. Germline V gene lookup returns CDR1 SEHNR and CDR2 FQNEAQ (reference sequence). Deletions cut 5 bases from V and 5 bases from J, with 9 bases between. This CDR3 has 12 residues. As DNA, the CDR3 is TGTGCCAGCAGCCCCTGGGCGTATGGCTACACCTTC. Its protein product is CASSPWAYGYTF.

The V and J genes are TRBV4-1 and TRBJ1-2; unclear D gene. Germline CDR1 reads MGHRA; CDR2 reads YSYEKL. V was clipped by 10 bases and J by 8 bases, with 26 bases between them. The CDR3 covers 15 residues. DNA for the CDR3: TGCGCCACCCACCCCGCCTGGGGAAGGTCGGGCGGCTACACCTTC. It encodes CATHPAWGRSGGYTF.

V gene TRBV20-1 combines with J gene TRBJ2-3; 8 bases are shared with TRBD2. CDR3 length: 16 amino acids. The germline gives CDR1 DFQATT, CDR2 SNEGSKA (reference sequence). The V gene end was trimmed by 5 bases and the J gene end by 2 bases; junction bases not matched to a gene: 12. For the CDR3, the DNA is TGCAGTGCTGAAACACCTAGCGGGCAACCCACAGATACGCAGTATTTT. It translates to CSAETPSGQPTDTQYF.

The V call is TRBV9, the J call TRBJ1-5; D may be TRBD1 (5 bases). Germline CDR1 SGDLS, CDR2 YYNGEE. The CDR3 loop spans 15 amino acids. V lost 3 bases and J lost 2, with 12 bases in between. The CDR3 coding sequence is TGTGCCAGCAGCGGGGGGAAAGGGCGCAATCAGCCCCAGCATTTT. This gives the protein CASSGGKGRNQPQHF.

This chain uses TRBV20-1 with TRBJ1-4; D might be TRBD1 (5 bases). Germline V lookup: CDR1 DFQATT, CDR2 SNEGSKA (reference sequence). The CDR3 contains 17 residues. Trimming took off 5 bases at V and 0 bases at J, with 19 bases between the two ends. The CDR3 nucleotides are TGCAGTGCTGGACTCAGGGACCCGAGGTCAACTAATGAAAAACTGTTTTTT. Amino acids: CSAGLRDPRSTNEKLFF.